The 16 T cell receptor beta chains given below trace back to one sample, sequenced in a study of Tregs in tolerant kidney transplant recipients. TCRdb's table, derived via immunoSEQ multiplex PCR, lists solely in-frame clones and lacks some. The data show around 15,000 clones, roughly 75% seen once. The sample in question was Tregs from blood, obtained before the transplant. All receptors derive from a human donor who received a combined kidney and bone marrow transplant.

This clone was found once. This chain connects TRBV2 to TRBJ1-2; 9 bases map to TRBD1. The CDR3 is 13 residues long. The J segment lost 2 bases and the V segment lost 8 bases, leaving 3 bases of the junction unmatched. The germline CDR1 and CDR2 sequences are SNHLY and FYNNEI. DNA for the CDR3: TGTGCCAGCGGGACAGGGACCAACTATGGCTACACCTTC. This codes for CASGTGTNYGYTF.

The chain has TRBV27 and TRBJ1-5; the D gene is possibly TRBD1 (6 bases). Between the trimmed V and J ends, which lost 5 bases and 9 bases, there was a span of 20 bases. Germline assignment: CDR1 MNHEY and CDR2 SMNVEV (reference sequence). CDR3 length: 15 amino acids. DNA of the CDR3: TGTGCCAGCAGTACGACGGGGGGCAGGGGTCGGCCCCAGCATTTT. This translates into CASSTTGGRGRPQHF.

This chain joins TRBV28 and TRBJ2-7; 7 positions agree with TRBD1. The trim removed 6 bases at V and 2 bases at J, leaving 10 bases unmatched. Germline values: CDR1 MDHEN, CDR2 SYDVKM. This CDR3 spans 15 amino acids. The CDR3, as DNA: TGTGCCAGCAGCTCCCTTTTCAGGGGGACCTACGAGCAGTACTTC. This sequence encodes CASSSLFRGTYEQYF.

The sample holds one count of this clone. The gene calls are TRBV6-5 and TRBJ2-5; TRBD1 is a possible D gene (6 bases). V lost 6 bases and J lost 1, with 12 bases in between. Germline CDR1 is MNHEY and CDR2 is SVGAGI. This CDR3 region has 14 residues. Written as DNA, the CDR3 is TGTGCCAGCAGCCTGGGACATACCCAAGAGACCCAGTACTTC. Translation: CASSLGHTQETQYF.

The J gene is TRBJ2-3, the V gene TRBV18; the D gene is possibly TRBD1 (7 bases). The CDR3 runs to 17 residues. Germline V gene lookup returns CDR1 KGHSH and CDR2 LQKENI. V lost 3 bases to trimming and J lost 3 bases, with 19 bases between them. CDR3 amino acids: CASSPRRRRGLTDTQYF. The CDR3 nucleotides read TGTGCCAGCTCACCGCGACGTCGGAGGGGGCTGACAGATACGCAGTATTTT.

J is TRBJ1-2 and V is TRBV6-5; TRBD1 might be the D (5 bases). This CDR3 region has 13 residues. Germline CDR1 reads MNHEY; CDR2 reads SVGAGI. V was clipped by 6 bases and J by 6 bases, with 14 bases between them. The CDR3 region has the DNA TGTGCCAGCAGACTCCCGGGGGGAGATGGCTACACCTTC. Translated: CASRLPGGDGYTF.

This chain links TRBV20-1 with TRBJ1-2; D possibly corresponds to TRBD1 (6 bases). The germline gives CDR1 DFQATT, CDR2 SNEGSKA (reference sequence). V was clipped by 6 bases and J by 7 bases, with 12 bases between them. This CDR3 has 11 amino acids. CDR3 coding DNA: TGCAGTGCCTTTACAGGGTCTGGCTACACCTTC. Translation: CSAFTGSGYTF.

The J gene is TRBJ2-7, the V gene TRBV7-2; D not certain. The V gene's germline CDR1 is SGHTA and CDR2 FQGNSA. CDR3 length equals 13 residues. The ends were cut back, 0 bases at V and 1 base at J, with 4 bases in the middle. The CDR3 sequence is CASSLARSYEQYF. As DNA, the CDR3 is TGTGCCAGCAGCTTAGCCCGTTCCTACGAGCAGTACTTC.

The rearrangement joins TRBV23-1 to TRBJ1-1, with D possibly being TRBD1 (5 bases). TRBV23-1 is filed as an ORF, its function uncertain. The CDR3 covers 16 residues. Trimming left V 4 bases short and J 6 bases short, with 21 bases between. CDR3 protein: CASSLHRGGSGPEAFF. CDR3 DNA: TGCGCCAGCAGTCTCCATCGGGGGGGGTCCGGCCCTGAAGCTTTCTTT.

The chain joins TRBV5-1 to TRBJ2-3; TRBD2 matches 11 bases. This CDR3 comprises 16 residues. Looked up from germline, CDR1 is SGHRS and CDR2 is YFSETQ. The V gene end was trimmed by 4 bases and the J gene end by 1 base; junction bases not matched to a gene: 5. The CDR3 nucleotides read TGCGCCAGCAGCCCCGAACTAGCGGGGGGCACAGATACGCAGTATTTT. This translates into CASSPELAGGTDTQYF.

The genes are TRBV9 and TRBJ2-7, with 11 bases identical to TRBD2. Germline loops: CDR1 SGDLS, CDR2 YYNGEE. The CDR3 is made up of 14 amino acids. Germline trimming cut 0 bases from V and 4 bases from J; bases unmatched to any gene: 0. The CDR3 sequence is CASSVGLAGYEQYF. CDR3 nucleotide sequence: TGTGCCAGCAGCGTAGGACTAGCGGGATACGAGCAGTACTTC.

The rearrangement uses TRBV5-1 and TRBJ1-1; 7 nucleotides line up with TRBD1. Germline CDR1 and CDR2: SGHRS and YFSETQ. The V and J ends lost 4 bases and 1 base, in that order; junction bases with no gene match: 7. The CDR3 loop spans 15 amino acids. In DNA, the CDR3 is TGCGCCAGCAGCCCCCCGACAGGGCAGAACACTGAAGCTTTCTTT. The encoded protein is CASSPPTGQNTEAFF.

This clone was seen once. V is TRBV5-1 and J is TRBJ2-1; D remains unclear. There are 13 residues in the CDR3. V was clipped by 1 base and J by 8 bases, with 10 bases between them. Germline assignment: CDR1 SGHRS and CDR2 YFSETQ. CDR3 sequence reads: CASSLSPTYEQFF. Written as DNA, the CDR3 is TGCGCCAGCAGCTTGTCCCCTACGTATGAGCAGTTCTTC.

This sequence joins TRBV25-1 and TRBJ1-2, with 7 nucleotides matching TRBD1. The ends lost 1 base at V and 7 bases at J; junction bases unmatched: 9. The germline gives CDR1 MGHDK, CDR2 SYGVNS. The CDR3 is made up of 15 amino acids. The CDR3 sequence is CASSEFGGQNGGYTF. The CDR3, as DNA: TGTGCCAGCAGTGAATTTGGGGGACAGAATGGTGGCTACACCTTC.

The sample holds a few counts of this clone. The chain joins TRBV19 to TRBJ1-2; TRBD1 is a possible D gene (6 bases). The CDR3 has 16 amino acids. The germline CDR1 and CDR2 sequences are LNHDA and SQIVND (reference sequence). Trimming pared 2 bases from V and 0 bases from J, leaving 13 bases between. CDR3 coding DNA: TGTGCCAGTAGTATAATACGGGACACGACTAACTATGGCTACACCTTC. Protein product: CASSIIRDTTNYGYTF.

CDR3 loop: CASSESVTYGYTF. CDR3 nucleotide sequence: TGCGCCAGCAGTGAGTCCGTGACTTATGGCTACACCTTC. The chain employs TRBV10-1 and TRBJ1-2; D not certain. Trimming removed 0 bases from V and 5 bases from J, with 7 bases in between. CDR1 is WNHNN, CDR2 SYGVQD, per germline (reference sequence). The CDR3 runs 13 residues.